A single sample is the source of the 5 T cell receptor beta chains below, sequenced in a study of OX40 agonist ivuxolimab in advanced cancers. TCRdb's table, derived via immunoSEQ multiplex PCR, lists solely in-frame clones and lacks some. The data contain fewer than 35,000 clones, under 95% of them seen just once; the ten biggest clones take up under 5.5%. This specimen consisted of CD4+ or CD8+ T cells sorted from blood, obtained in a trial of the OX40 agonist ivuxolimab. All receptors come from an adult with an advanced solid tumor such as melanoma, head and neck, liver or kidney cancer.

This clone was seen only once. The V call is TRBV6-6, the J call TRBJ2-7; D is perhaps TRBD2 (5 bases). The germline V gene encodes CDR1 MNHNY and CDR2 SVGAGI (reference sequence). V shed 2 bases and J shed 0 bases, with 5 bases lying between them. This CDR3 has 13 residues. CDR3 protein: CASSYEGSYEQYV. CDR3 bases: TGTGCCAGCAGTTACGAGGGCTCCTACGAGCAGTACGTC.

The gene calls are TRBV28 and TRBJ2-1; a possible D gene is TRBD2 (6 bases). The germline V gene has CDR1 MDHEN and CDR2 SYDVKM. Trimming left V 6 bases short and J 9 bases short, with 12 bases between. This CDR3 is built from 12 residues. CDR3: CASRDYNGEQFF. CDR3 bases: TGTGCCAGCAGGGACTACAATGGTGAGCAGTTCTTC.

The chain is built from TRBV4-1 and TRBJ2-3; weak D call: TRBD2 (5 bases). Germline V CDR1 and CDR2: MGHRA, YSYEKL. The CDR3 has 15 residues. Trimming cost V 0 bases and J 2 bases, with 9 bases left between them. The CDR3 nucleotides are TGCGCCAGCAGCCAAGAGGAGGCGGTCACAGATACGCAGTATTTT. Its protein product is CASSQEEAVTDTQYF.

The chain couples TRBV5-1 to TRBJ2-2; perhaps TRBD1 as D (6 bases). CDR3 length equals 14 residues. From germline, CDR1 is SGHRS and CDR2 YFSETQ. Trimming cost V 3 bases and J 6 bases, with 12 bases left between them. DNA of the CDR3: TGCGCCAGCAGCTGGACACAGGGTGCCGGGGAGCTGTTTTTT. It is translated as CASSWTQGAGELFF.

V gene TRBV7-3 combines with J gene TRBJ1-4; D call uncertain. Germline loops: CDR1 SGHTA, CDR2 FQGTGA. Deletions cut 1 base from V and 0 bases from J, with 6 bases between. The CDR3 has 15 residues. The CDR3 protein is CASSLIAATNEKLFF. The CDR3 DNA is TGTGCCAGCAGCTTAATAGCTGCAACTAATGAAAAACTGTTTTTT. The whole variable domain, remainder taken from reference TRBV7-3 and TRBJ1-4, is GAGVSQTPSNKVTEKGKYVELRCDPISGHTALYWYRQSLGQGPEFLIYFQGTGAADDSGLPNDRFFAVRPEGSVSTLKIQRTERGDSAVYLCASSLIAATNEKLFFGSGTQLSVL.